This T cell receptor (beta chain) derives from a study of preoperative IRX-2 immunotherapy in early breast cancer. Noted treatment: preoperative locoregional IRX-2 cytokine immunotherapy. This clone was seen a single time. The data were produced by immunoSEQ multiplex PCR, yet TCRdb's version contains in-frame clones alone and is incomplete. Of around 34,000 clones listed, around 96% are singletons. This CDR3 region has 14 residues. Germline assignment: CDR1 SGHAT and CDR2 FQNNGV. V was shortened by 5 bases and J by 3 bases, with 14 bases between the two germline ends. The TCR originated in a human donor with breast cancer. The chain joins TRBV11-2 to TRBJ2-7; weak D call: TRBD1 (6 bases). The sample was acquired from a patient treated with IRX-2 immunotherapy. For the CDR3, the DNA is TGTGCCAGCAGCACAGGGACACGCTACTACGAGCAGTACTTC. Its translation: CASSTGTRYYEQYF.